These 18 T cell receptor beta chains share one sample of origin, sequenced in a study of blood T cells in healthy people across ages. A second 7 to 11 cycle PCR used barcoded and J-beta primers. Using its own MiXCR run on the 5' RACE reads, TCRdb lists one record per CDR3 protein. The table includes some 940,000 distinct CDR3 sequences, roughly 28% detected once. These data were likewise used in another study, on T cells of mothers and their children.

The specimen sequenced was blood. These TCRs come from a woman aged 40 to 50 in good health.

This clonotype was recorded at least ten times. This rearrangement joins TRBV28 to TRBJ2-7, with 10 bases matching TRBD2. The J call may be wrong; the DNA end is better matched by TRBJ2-5. The germline V gene encodes CDR1 MDHEN and CDR2 SYDVKM. The CDR3 runs 15 residues. The CDR3 nucleotides read TGTGCCAGCAGCATGCTAGCGGGGGCTCTCGGGACCCAGTACTTC. It encodes CASSMLAGALGTQYF.

This clonotype showed up many times. V gene TRBV12-3 or TRBV12-4 combines with J gene TRBJ1-6; 8 bases line up with TRBD1. The CDR3 is made up of 14 amino acids. Unmatched junction bases numbered 9, after V lost 6 bases and J lost 11 bases. The CDR3 nucleotides are TGTGCCAGCAGCCACGGACAGGGACGGACACCCCTCCACTTT. As protein: CASSHGQGRTPLHF.

The chain employs TRBV6-1 and TRBJ2-1, with 7 bases lining up with TRBD1. Germline CDR1 MNHNS, CDR2 SASEGT. The CDR3 contains 13 residues. Unmatched junction bases numbered 9, after V lost 8 bases and J lost 8 bases. The CDR3 region is CASSDRQGYEQFF. The DNA of the CDR3 is TGTGCCAGCTCCGACCGACAGGGCTATGAGCAGTTCTTC.

This clonotype was detected many times. The chain carries TRBV7-2 and TRBJ2-1; the D gene is possibly TRBD2 (5 bases). The ends were cut back, 1 base at V and 7 bases at J, with 17 bases in the middle. Germline V gives CDR1 SGHTA, CDR2 FQGNSA. This CDR3 has 16 amino acids. The CDR3 sequence is CASSLEGVQFGNEQFF. For the CDR3, the DNA is TGTGCCAGCAGCTTAGAGGGAGTTCAGTTTGGTAATGAGCAGTTCTTC.

The V and J genes are TRBV7-2 and TRBJ2-7, with D possibly TRBD2 on 5 matching bases. Germline CDR1 SGHTA, CDR2 FQGNSA. The CDR3 runs to 13 residues. With 10 bases removed from V and 7 bases from J, the gap between germline ends came to 20 bases. CDR3 region: CAISEYGAAEQYF. In DNA form, the CDR3 reads TGTGCCATCAGTGAGTACGGAGCGGCGGAGCAGTACTTC.

Here the CDR3 DNA reads TGTGCCACCAGTAAGGGGACAGATACGCAGTATTTT. Protein product: CATSKGTDTQYF. The chain couples TRBV11-2 to TRBJ2-3; a possible D gene is TRBD1 (5 bases). The CDR3 has 12 residues. CDR1 and CDR2 (germline): SGHAT, FQNNGV. Trimming cost V 10 bases and J 3 bases, with 11 bases left between them.

This clonotype was observed many times. The chain joins TRBV7-2 to TRBJ2-7; D not certain. V gave up 3 bases and J gave up 7 bases, with 10 bases separating them. Germline V lookup: CDR1 SGHTA, CDR2 FQGNSA. This CDR3 spans 12 amino acids. CDR3 loop: CASSLKGLEQYF. The CDR3 coding sequence is TGTGCCAGCAGCTTGAAAGGGCTAGAGCAGTACTTC.

The chain recombines TRBV6-5 with TRBJ1-2, with D perhaps TRBD1 (6 bases). The germline V and J ends were trimmed by 4 bases and 3 bases, with 15 bases remaining between them. The CDR3 loop spans 15 amino acids. From germline, CDR1 is MNHEY and CDR2 SVGAGI. The CDR3 nucleotides read TGTGCCAGCAGTTTCACAGGGCCTTTTGACTATGGCTACACCTTC. It encodes CASSFTGPFDYGYTF.

This chain joins TRBV20-1 and TRBJ1-1; 9 bases fit TRBD1. The CDR3 covers 13 residues. Unmatched junction bases numbered 9, after V lost 3 bases and J lost 10 bases. CDR1 and CDR2 from the germline V gene are DFQATT and SNEGSKA (reference sequence). The CDR3 bases are TGCAGTGCTAGGGAGACAGGGGGTAGTGGAGCTTTCTTT. Its protein product is CSARETGGSGAFF.

The chain recombines TRBV6-1 with TRBJ2-7, with D possibly being TRBD1 (5 bases). V dropped 7 bases and J dropped 7 bases, with 17 bases sitting between them. From germline, CDR1 is MNHNS and CDR2 SASEGT. The CDR3 has 13 amino acids. The CDR3 reads CASKGQGIVEQYF. Written as DNA, the CDR3 is TGTGCCAGCAAAGGGCAGGGAATAGTTGAGCAGTACTTC.

This clonotype was found a few times. The gene calls are TRBV7-2 and TRBJ2-5; 12 bases line up with TRBD1. Germline V gene sequence: CDR1 SGHTA, CDR2 FQGNSA. Germline trimming cut 5 bases from V and 5 bases from J; bases unmatched to any gene: 6. The CDR3 has 15 amino acids. CDR3 in amino acids: CASSQGQGARETQYF. The CDR3 DNA reads as TGTGCCAGCAGCCAGGGACAGGGGGCGAGGGAGACCCAGTACTTC.

The chain recombines TRBV7-3 with TRBJ2-1, with TRBD2 matching over 8 bases. V lost 3 bases to trimming and J lost 4 bases; unmatched junction nucleotides: 8. Germline CDR1 and CDR2: SGHTA and FQGTGA. The CDR3 is 16 residues long. The CDR3 DNA reads TGTGCCAGCAGCTTTAGGGCGGGGGGCTTGTACAATGAGCAGTTCTTC. This sequence encodes CASSFRAGGLYNEQFF. The full variable domain, rest sourced from reference TRBV7-3 and TRBJ2-1, is GAGVSQTPSNKVTEKGKYVELRCDPISGHTALYWYRQSLGQGPEFLIYFQGTGAADDSGLPNDRFFAVRPEGSVSTLKIQRTERGDSAVYLCASSFRAGGLYNEQFFGPGTRLTVL.

V usage is TRBV20-1 and J usage is TRBJ2-1; D tentatively reads TRBD1 or TRBD2 (5 bases each). The CDR3 sequence is 11 residues long. V lost 5 bases, J lost 6 bases, and 8 bases lay in between. Germline CDR1 and CDR2: DFQATT and SNEGSKA (reference sequence). Here the CDR3 reads CSAGTFNEQFF. As DNA, the CDR3 is TGCAGTGCTGGGACCTTCAATGAGCAGTTCTTC.

The gene calls are TRBV6-1 and TRBJ2-5; D remains ambiguous. The CDR3 runs 12 residues. V lost 7 bases and J 2 bases, leaving 8 bases between the germline ends. CDR1 and CDR2 (germline): MNHNS, SASEGT. This CDR3 is CASNVRQETQYF. As DNA, the CDR3 is TGTGCCAGCAATGTCAGACAAGAGACCCAGTACTTC.

About this clonotype: A much larger clone sits a single nucleotide away, making a read error possible. This chain links TRBV28 with TRBJ2-5; D perhaps matches TRBD1 (6 bases). Germline loops: CDR1 MDHEN, CDR2 SYDVKM. The CDR3 consists of 16 residues. CDR3 amino acids: CASSLWRTEAKESQYF. The CDR3 coding sequence is TGTGCCAGCAGTTTATGGCGGACAGAAGCAAAAGAGAGCCAGTACTTC.

The chain recombines TRBV2 with TRBJ2-3; TRBD2 matches 14 bases. V lost 4 bases and J lost 7; bases outside the gene matches: 1. Germline assignment: CDR1 SNHLY and CDR2 FYNNEI. The CDR3 consists of 14 residues. For the CDR3, the DNA is TGTGCCAGCAGTGGACTAGCGGGGGGGCATACGCAGTATTTT. This codes for CASSGLAGGHTQYF.

This clonotype has ten or more counts. This sequence joins TRBV9 and TRBJ1-2; the match to TRBD1 covers 7 bases. Trimming took 4 bases from V and 4 from J; bases not matched to a gene: 13. CDR3 length equals 16 residues. The germline CDR1 and CDR2 sequences are SGDLS and YYNGEE. The CDR3 protein is CASSPDEGAGGYGYTF. As DNA, the CDR3 is TGTGCCAGCAGCCCAGACGAGGGGGCTGGCGGCTATGGCTACACCTTC.

With regard to this clonotype: Possible read error: a much larger clone is one base away. The rearrangement links TRBV20-1 to TRBJ2-1; the D is unclear. The CDR3 totals 13 residues. Germline lookup yields CDR1 DFQATT and CDR2 SNEGSKA (reference sequence). V lost 5 bases to trimming and J lost 6 bases, with 14 bases between them. The CDR3 loop reads CSAEQSTVNEQFF. The CDR3 DNA is TGCAGTGCTGAACAGTCTACCGTCAATGAGCAGTTCTTC.